These T cell receptor beta chains were read from a single sample in a study of post-analysis software for immune sequencing data. One entry per CDR3 protein, called by TCRdb with MiXCR from the PCR reads. The sample consists of 350,000 to 500,000 distinct CDR3 sequences, about 39% of them appearing once. Source material: blood. The receptors were sampled from a girl aged 2-10 years with multiple sclerosis. Each CDR3 is given with its conserved first and last residue. A D gene is named only where the DNA matches it firmly. Clone size is stated in some rows and not others, as once, few, many or a class when expanded.

size	J	V	D	DNA	CDR3
NA	TRBJ2-5	TRBV7-9	TRBD2	TGTGCCAGCAGCGTAAGAGGGACTAGCGGAAAAGAGACCCAGTACTTC	CASSVRGTSGKETQYF
NA	TRBJ2-2	TRBV6-5	TRBD1	TGTGCCAGCAGTTTCGGACAGGGGGCTTTTATTGACGGGGAGCTGTTTTTT	CASSFGQGAFIDGELFF
NA	TRBJ2-5	TRBV20-1	TRBD2	TGCAGTGCTAGGACTAGCGGGAGTGTGCAGTACTTC	CSARTSGSVQYF
NA	TRBJ2-1	TRBV12-3/TRBV12-4	NA	TGTGCCAGCACCCTAGAGGGTGGCTACAATGAGCAGTTCTTC	CASTLEGGYNEQFF
NA	TRBJ2-1	TRBV11-1	TRBD2	TGTGCCAGCAGCGATAGAGGGACTACGCTTGAGAATGAGCAGTTCTTC	CASSDRGTTLENEQFF
few	TRBJ2-7	TRBV12-3/TRBV12-4	TRBD1	TGTGCCAGCAGTACTGACAGGGTACACGGCGGAGCCGAGCCCTACGAGCAGTACTTC	CASSTDRVHGGAEPYEQYF
medium-sized	TRBJ2-1	TRBV28	NA	TGTGCCAGCAGTACTCCGGCCTTGCAGTTCTTC	CASSTPALQFF
NA	TRBJ2-3	TRBV4-1	TRBD2	TGCGCCAGCAGCCAAGATCCGGGTATGGCGGGGGACGACACAGATACGCAGTATTTT	CASSQDPGMAGDDTDTQYF
NA	TRBJ2-3	TRBV29-1	NA	TGCAGCGTTGGAGATCCTATACTAGTTAAGAGCACAGATACGCAGTATTTT	CSVGDPILVKSTDTQYF
NA	TRBJ2-1	TRBV9	NA	TGTGCCAGCAGCCCTCCGGCGGGAAGCTCCTACAATGAGCAGTTCTTC	CASSPPAGSSYNEQFF
NA	TRBJ1-2	TRBV10-3	TRBD1	TGTGCCATCAGCGGACAGGGGGGGAACTATGGCTACACCTTC	CAISGQGGNYGYTF
once	TRBJ1-1	TRBV5-6	NA	TGTGCCAGCAGCCCAAGCCCGGCAGGGGTTACTGAAGCTTTCTTT	CASSPSPAGVTEAFF
NA	TRBJ1-4	TRBV5-1	NA	TGCGCCAGCAGATGGACACACCGGGATGAAAAACTGTTTTTT	CASRWTHRDEKLFF
few	TRBJ2-7	TRBV15	TRBD2	TGTGCCACCAGCAGCGGGGGGGCATTATCCTACGAGCAGTACTTC	CATSSGGALSYEQYF
once	TRBJ2-4	TRBV10-3	NA	TGTGCCATCAGTGAGTCGAATGGTGTGGGGCAGTACTTC	CAISESNGVGQYF
NA	TRBJ2-7	TRBV10-3	NA	TGTGCCATCAGTGGCTCCTACGAGCAGTACTTC	CAISGSYEQYF
NA	TRBJ2-6	TRBV5-1	NA	TGCGCCAGCAGCACTGACTCAGGAGTGGGCTCTGGGGCCAACGTCCTGACTTTC	CASSTDSGVGSGANVLTF
NA	TRBJ2-7	TRBV18	NA	TGTGCCAGCTCACCCCGGGACTCAAGCTCCTACGAGCAGTACTTC	CASSPRDSSSYEQYF